This T cell receptor beta chain derives from a study of T cells after yellow fever vaccination (dated by TCRdb to about 2019). Describing the broader study: Libraries from fractions with low cell numbers were prepared with the SMART-Seq v4 Ultra Low Input RNA kit. To track T-cell clones before and after primary and booster YFV17D yellow fever vaccination, bulk TCR alpha and beta repertoires were sequenced longitudinally. Two healthy male donors, one aged 18 to 29 and one aged 30 to 40 years, were included in the cohort. Blood was drawn at multiple timepoints before and after primary and secondary immunization, with bulk PBMC replicates and cell subsets isolated. On the study overall, not on this receptor specifically: Compared with the primary T-cell response, the secondary T-cell response was faster but weaker, reaching its peak on day 5 rather than on day 15. After the booster, most clones that had expanded after primary vaccination were detected again (approximately 97% of CD4 and 70% to 90% of CD8), suggesting broad maintenance of memory. A small share of clonotypes was detected in both CD4 and CD8 compartments, with the overlap likely arising from convergent recombination. Because abundant contaminating clonotypes from the bulk population could be contained in FACS-sorted repertoires, computational filtering was required. Only two donors were included in the study, so the extent to which the findings can be generalized is limited.

Cut back by 6 bases and 3 bases, the V and J ends lie 16 bases apart. Its CDR3 holds 15 amino acids, cysteine through phenylalanine. The read is trimmed to its CDR3 DNA, 45 bases read in frame from base 1. TCR cDNA was made using 5'RACE template switching, a step that added a universal primer site and unique molecular identifiers. Priming of cDNA synthesis was performed from both the TCR alpha and TCR beta constant segments. Library amplification involved two PCR steps, and the second step added sample barcodes and sequencing adapters. Sequencing of libraries was done on Illumina HiSeq 2500 (2x100 bp) or NovaSeq (2x150 bp). As for how the authors treated the data: Reads were demultiplexed and collapsed into UMI consensus sequences with MIGEC, and V(D)J alignment was performed with MiXCR. Vaccine-responding clonotypes were defined with edgeR using replicate PBMC samples, requiring FDR below 0.01 and a log2 fold change above 5 up to day 15. CD4 or CD8 identity was assigned to each bulk clonotype according to whether the clonotype was present at higher abundance in the sequenced CD4 repertoire or the sequenced CD8 repertoire. The raw public data were reprocessed by TCRdb itself: fastp quality trimming at Q25, MiXCR clonotype calling, in-frame beta chains only. CDR3 protein sequences are deduplicated, and each keeps its most common genes and DNA. TCRdb's processing, not the authors', yielded these V and J calls. This sample has 400,000 to 650,000 distinct CDR3 sequences in its table, and less than 25% of those were observed once. The top ten constitute around 16% of the sample.

This clonotype was seen a few times. Its antigen is not yet known. No clone much larger than this one lies a single base away; base qualities are absent. The sample's treatment or condition label, decoded: live attenuated yellow fever vaccine strain. At each blood-draw timepoint, two biological replicates of bulk PBMCs were collected. PBMCs were isolated from peripheral blood using a standard Ficoll-Paque protocol. TriZol was used to extract RNA from bulk PBMCs, CD4 and CD8 fractions, and dextramer-positive and dextramer-negative fractions. This receptor was taken from a man younger than 30 who received the YFV17D yellow fever vaccine. The chain joins TRBV12-3 or TRBV12-4 to TRBJ2-3, with a weak D call of TRBD2 (6 bases match). Sequencing was performed on PBMCs, taken more than 20 days after the first yellow fever vaccination. DNA sequence: TGTGCCAGCAGCCCCCCGCGGGGACGTACAGATACGCAGTATTTT. It translates to CASSPPRGRTDTQYF.